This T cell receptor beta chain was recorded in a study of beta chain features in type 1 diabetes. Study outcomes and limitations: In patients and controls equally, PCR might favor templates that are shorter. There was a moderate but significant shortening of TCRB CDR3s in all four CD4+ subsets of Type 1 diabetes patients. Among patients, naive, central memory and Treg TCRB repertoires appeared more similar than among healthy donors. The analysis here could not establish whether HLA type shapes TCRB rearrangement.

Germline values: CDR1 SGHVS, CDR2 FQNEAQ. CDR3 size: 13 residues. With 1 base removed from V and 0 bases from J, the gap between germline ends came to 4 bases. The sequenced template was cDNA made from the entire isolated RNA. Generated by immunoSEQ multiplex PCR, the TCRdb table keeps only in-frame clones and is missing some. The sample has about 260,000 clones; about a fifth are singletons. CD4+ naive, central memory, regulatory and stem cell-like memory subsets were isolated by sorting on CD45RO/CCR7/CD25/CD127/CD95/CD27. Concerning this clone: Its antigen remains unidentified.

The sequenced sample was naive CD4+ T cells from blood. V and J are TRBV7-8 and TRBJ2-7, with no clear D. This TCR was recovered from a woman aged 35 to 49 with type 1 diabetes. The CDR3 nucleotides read TGTGCCAGCAGCTTAGACTTCTCCTACGAGCAGTACTTC. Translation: CASSLDFSYEQYF. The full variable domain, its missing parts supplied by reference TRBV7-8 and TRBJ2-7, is GAGVSQSPRYKVAKRGQDVALRCDPISGHVSLFWYQQALGQGPEFLTYFQNEAQLDKSGLPSDRFFAERPEGSVSTLKIQRTQQEDSAVYLCASSLDFSYEQYFGPGTRLTVT.